Below are 25 T cell receptor beta chains sequenced from a single sample in a study of OX40 agonist ivuxolimab in advanced cancers. The table came from immunoSEQ multiplex PCR; TCRdb's copy has only in-frame clones and leaves some out. The table includes 45,000 to 60,000 clones, roughly 90% detected once. Sequenced material: CD4+ or CD8+ T cells sorted from blood, taken in a trial of the OX40 agonist ivuxolimab. The receptors originated from an adult with an advanced solid tumor such as melanoma, head and neck, liver or kidney cancer.

The rearrangement joins TRBV2 to TRBJ1-3, with D unclear. Germline V gene lookup returns CDR1 SNHLY and CDR2 FYNNEI. The CDR3 loop spans 14 amino acids. With 8 bases removed from V and 0 bases from J, the gap between germline ends came to 11 bases. In DNA, the CDR3 is TGTGCCAGCCTCCCTGTGGGCTCTGGAAACACCATATATTTT. This codes for CASLPVGSGNTIYF.

The V gene is TRBV9, the J gene TRBJ2-7, with 8 bases fitting TRBD1. In germline, CDR1 is SGDLS, CDR2 YYNGEE. The CDR3 sequence is 15 residues long. V lost 0 bases, J lost 2 bases, and 4 bases stayed unmatched. In DNA form, the CDR3 reads TGTGCCAGCAGCGTAGGGACAGGGCCGACCTACGAGCAGTACTTC. Residues: CASSVGTGPTYEQYF.

V gene TRBV5-4 combines with J gene TRBJ2-7; a weak D match, TRBD2 (5 bases). Trimming removed 0 bases from V and 0 bases from J, with 7 bases in between. CDR1 is SGHNT, CDR2 YYREEE, per germline (reference sequence). CDR3 length: 14 residues. CDR3 region: CASSLAGSSYEQYF. The CDR3 DNA reads TGTGCCAGCAGCTTGGCGGGGAGCTCCTACGAGCAGTACTTC.

The CDR3 DNA is TGCACCAGCAACAGCGGGGGGGCCCACTCCTACAATGAGCAGTTCTTC. This translates into CTSNSGGAHSYNEQFF. This chain connects TRBV1 to TRBJ2-1; TRBD2 was called by the table and not checked on the DNA. TRBV1 is marked as a pseudogene. The CDR3 is 16 amino acids.

This chain links TRBV11-1 with TRBJ2-7; 9 bases line up with TRBD1. V lost 4 bases, J lost 3 bases, and 4 bases stayed unmatched. CDR1 and CDR2 (germline): SGHAT, FQDESV (reference sequence). CDR3 length equals 14 residues. CDR3 sequence reads: CASSSGQGIYEQYV. In DNA form, the CDR3 reads TGTGCCAGCAGCTCGGGACAGGGTATCTACGAGCAGTACGTC.

V is TRBV4-1 and J is TRBJ2-1; 12 nucleotides match TRBD2. The CDR3 is 19 residues long. CDR1 is MGHRA and CDR2 is YSYEKL in the germline V gene. With 0 bases clipped from V and 9 bases from J, the junction kept 15 bases outside the gene matches. CDR3 region: CASSQESASGGAASGEQFF. In nucleotides, the CDR3 is TGCGCCAGCAGCCAAGAATCGGCTAGCGGGGGGGCCGCATCTGGTGAGCAGTTCTTC.

The J gene is TRBJ2-2, the V gene TRBV2, with 8 bases that match TRBD1. The CDR3 loop spans 14 amino acids. Unmatched junction bases numbered 6, after V lost 9 bases and J lost 3 bases. Germline CDR1 and CDR2: SNHLY and FYNNEI. CDR3 loop: CARDRAGYTGELFF. CDR3 sequence (DNA): TGTGCCAGGGACAGGGCCGGGTACACCGGGGAGCTGTTTTTT. The variable domain in full, completed from reference TRBV2 and TRBJ2-2, reads EPEVTQTPSHQVTQMGQEVILRCVPISNHLYFYWYRQILGQKVEFLVSFYNNEISEKSEIFDDQFSVERPDGSNFTLKIRSTKLEDSAMYFCARDRAGYTGELFFGEGSRLTVL.

Turning to this clone: The sample carries other DNA sequences with the same CDR3. This CDR3 is CASSEGLSSYNEQFF. As DNA, the CDR3 is TGTGCCAGCAGTGAAGGGCTTAGCTCCTACAATGAGCAGTTCTTC. This rearrangement joins TRBV2 to TRBJ2-1; the D is unclear. V was clipped by 1 base and J by 0 bases, with 7 bases between them. CDR1 is SNHLY, CDR2 FYNNEI, per germline. The CDR3 loop spans 15 amino acids.

The rearrangement uses TRBV6-5 and TRBJ1-1; D call uncertain. This CDR3 is 13 amino acids long. Germline V gene lookup returns CDR1 MNHEY and CDR2 SVGAGI. Trimming pared 3 bases from V and 4 bases from J, leaving 9 bases between. The DNA of the CDR3 is TGTGCCAGCAGTTATGATTATTTCACTGAAGCTTTCTTT. As protein: CASSYDYFTEAFF.

V and J are TRBV9 and TRBJ2-2; D is unclear. The germline V and J ends were trimmed by 0 bases and 2 bases, with 2 bases remaining between them. The germline gives CDR1 SGDLS, CDR2 YYNGEE. The CDR3 sequence is 13 residues long. The CDR3 region is CASSVDNTGELFF. Written as DNA, the CDR3 is TGTGCCAGCAGCGTAGATAACACCGGGGAGCTGTTTTTT. The full variable domain, with the rest looked up from reference TRBV9 and TRBJ2-2, is DSGVTQTPKHLITATGQRVTLRCSPRSGDLSVYWYQQSLDQGLQFLIQYYNGEERAKGNILERFSAQQFPDLHSELNLSSLELGDSALYFCASSVDNTGELFFGEGSRLTVL.

This clone showed up just once. The chain employs TRBV6-5 and TRBJ1-5; D perhaps matches TRBD1 (6 bases). Trimming left V 6 bases short and J 5 bases short, with 14 bases between. Germline CDR1 reads MNHEY; CDR2 reads SVGAGI. The CDR3 length is 14 residues. This CDR3 is CASSYRDGDQPQHF. The CDR3 DNA reads TGTGCCAGCAGCTACAGGGATGGGGATCAGCCCCAGCATTTT.

This clone was found a few times. The chain is built from TRBV15 and TRBJ2-5, with 7 positions matching TRBD2. CDR1 and CDR2 from the germline V gene are LNHNV and YYDKDF (reference sequence). Unmatched junction bases numbered 3, after V lost 5 bases and J lost 3 bases. The CDR3 contains 13 residues. DNA for the CDR3: TGTGCCACCAGCGCCGCGGGGGAAGAGACCCAGTACTTC. Translated: CATSAAGEETQYF. The full variable domain, rest sourced from reference TRBV15 and TRBJ2-5, is DAMVIQNPRYQVTQFGKPVTLSCSQTLNHNVMYWYQQKSSQAPKLLFHYYDKDFNNEADTPDNFQSRRPNTSFCFLDIRSPGLGDTAMYLCATSAAGEETQYFGPGTRLLVL.

J is TRBJ1-1 and V is TRBV7-9, with 7 bases identical to TRBD1. Germline V lookup: CDR1 SEHNR, CDR2 FQNEAQ (reference sequence). V was clipped by 3 bases and J by 6 bases; unmatched bases: 7. The CDR3 extends over 14 amino acids. In DNA form, the CDR3 reads TGTGCCAGCAGCTTGGCCGACGACAGGGCTGAAGCTTTCTTT. Protein sequence: CASSLADDRAEAFF.

J is TRBJ2-1 and V is TRBV11-2; no reliable D call. This CDR3 region has 12 residues. CDR1 is SGHAT, CDR2 FQNNGV, per germline. V was shortened by 6 bases and J by 8 bases, with 11 bases between the two germline ends. DNA for the CDR3: TGTGCCAGCAGTCCGCCAGTCTATGAGCAGTTCTTC. Translating gives CASSPPVYEQFF.

The table lists this clone with a count of one. The chain employs TRBV23-1 and TRBJ2-3; D uncertain. TRBV23-1 is an ORF; its function is uncertain. CDR3 length: 16 amino acids. V lost 6 bases and J 1 base, leaving 17 bases between the germline ends. The CDR3 bases are TGCGCCAGCAGCCCCCTAAATCTCGTGGGCACAGATACGCAGTATTTT. Encoded protein: CASSPLNLVGTDTQYF.

This rearrangement joins TRBV4-3 to TRBJ2-7, with TRBD1 as a possible D gene (6 bases). The germline V gene encodes CDR1 LGHNA and CDR2 YSLEER. The V and J ends lost 4 bases and 5 bases respectively, with 15 bases between them. The CDR3 consists of 14 residues. CDR3 loop: CASSLGIQGDEQYF. In DNA form, the CDR3 reads TGCGCCAGCAGCCTCGGGATACAGGGCGACGAGCAGTACTTC.

This chain links TRBV27 with TRBJ1-6, with 7 bases lining up with TRBD1. The length of the CDR3 is 14 residues. V lost 5 bases, J lost 7 bases, and 5 bases stayed unmatched. Germline V lookup: CDR1 MNHEY, CDR2 SMNVEV (reference sequence). The CDR3 region has the DNA TGTGCCAGCAGTCCGACAGGGTTGAATTCACCCCTCCACTTT. It encodes CASSPTGLNSPLHF.

In this sample, this clone turned up once. The chain has TRBV5-6 and TRBJ2-5, with D unresolved. V lost 2 bases and J lost 1, with 12 bases in between. Germline assignment: CDR1 SGHDT and CDR2 YYEEEE. This CDR3 contains 15 residues. DNA for the CDR3: TGTGCCAGCAGCTTTATAGAGCCCTTCCAAGAGACCCAGTACTTC. Translating gives CASSFIEPFQETQYF.

The chain employs TRBV6-4 and TRBJ2-7; possibly TRBD1 for D (6 bases). From germline, CDR1 is MRHNA and CDR2 SNTAGT. V dropped 8 bases and J dropped 0 bases, with 26 bases sitting between them. CDR3 size: 18 residues. CDR3 in DNA: TGTGCCAGCTTAAGTCGTGGGGAAACAGGGAAGAGCTCCTACGAGCAGTACGTC. The encoded protein is CASLSRGETGKSSYEQYV.

This clone occurred once. The chain has TRBV11-2 and TRBJ1-1; D is undetermined. The CDR3 runs to 11 residues. CDR1 SGHAT and CDR2 FQNNGV come from the germline V gene. V lost 1 base and J lost 7, with 4 bases in between. The CDR3 spells CASSLGLEAFF. The CDR3 bases are TGTGCCAGCAGCTTAGGCCTTGAAGCTTTCTTT.

The J gene is TRBJ2-1, the V gene TRBV11-2; D gene ambiguous. The germline gives CDR1 SGHAT, CDR2 FQNNGV. The CDR3 sequence is 15 residues long. Trimming took 0 bases from V and 2 from J, leaving 8 bases between them. DNA of the CDR3: TGTGCCAGCAGCTTAGACAGGAGCACCTACAATGAGCAGTTCTTC. Amino acid sequence: CASSLDRSTYNEQFF. The whole variable domain, filled in from reference TRBV11-2 and TRBJ2-1, reads EAGVAQSPRYKIIEKRQSVAFWCNPISGHATLYWYQQILGQGPKLLIQFQNNGVVDDSQLPKDRFSAERLKGVDSTLKIQPAKLEDSAVYLCASSLDRSTYNEQFFGPGTRLTVL.

V usage is TRBV5-4 and J usage is TRBJ2-1, with D hard to call. The germline V gene encodes CDR1 SGHNT and CDR2 YYREEE (reference sequence). The V and J ends lost 9 bases and 2 bases respectively, with 18 bases between them. This CDR3 is 15 amino acids long. The CDR3 DNA follows: TGTGCCACCTCGGGCGGTCAGGTCACCTACAATGAGCAGTTCTTC. This sequence encodes CATSGGQVTYNEQFF.

The chain carries TRBV27 and TRBJ1-2, with D uncertain. Per the germline V gene, CDR1 is MNHEY and CDR2 is SMNVEV (reference sequence). This CDR3 has 17 residues. The ends were cut back, 3 bases at V and 1 base at J, with 18 bases in the middle. The CDR3 coding sequence is TGTGCCAGCAGTTTTGCGGGATCTGGTGGTGTTAACTATGGCTACACCTTC. Amino acids: CASSFAGSGGVNYGYTF.

This sequence joins TRBV28 and TRBJ1-1; no clear D gene. Per germline, CDR1 MDHEN and CDR2 SYDVKM. Between the trimmed V and J ends, which lost 7 bases and 1 base, there was a span of 10 bases. CDR3 size: 13 residues. The CDR3 nucleotides read TGTGCCAGCAAGTGGGCTTCGAACACTGAAGCTTTCTTT. This sequence encodes CASKWASNTEAFF.

V gene TRBV5-4 combines with J gene TRBJ1-1, with TRBD1 as a possible D gene (5 bases). Trimming removed 0 bases at V and 0 bases at J, with 12 bases between. The CDR3 contains 16 residues. The germline CDR1 and CDR2 sequences are SGHNT and YYREEE (reference sequence). The CDR3 DNA reads TGTGCCAGCAGCTTGGTAGGAACAGGTTTGAACACTGAAGCTTTCTTT. Translation gives CASSLVGTGLNTEAFF.